This entry features one TCR beta chain sequence. This record comes from a study of blood T cell repertoires in COVID-19. Study-level information: The study drew acute and convalescent COVID-19 samples from the United States, Italy and Spain. The cDNA or gDNA used as material had been derived from T cells, B-cell-depleted T cells, or PBMCs.

CDR3 length: 17 amino acids. The trim removed 5 bases at V and 4 bases at J, leaving 15 bases unmatched. Per the germline V gene, CDR1 is SGHDT and CDR2 is YYEEEE. In the authors' methods: Estimated nucleated cell counts came from reference gene primer amplification. The repertoire was sequenced with immunoSEQ multiplex PCR; TCRdb's copy has only in-frame clones and lacks some. Clone size and the V and J calls come from that table; the DNA yielded D and trimming. This sample has about 240,000 clones; approximately 83% occur once, and the top ten carry roughly 3%. The specimen was peripheral blood. The clonotype originates from a woman in her twenties or thirties who had recovered from COVID-19. This rearrangement joins TRBV5-6 to TRBJ2-3, with 8 bases identical to TRBD2. CDR3: CASSAPFPRGDADTQYF. The CDR3 region has the DNA TGTGCCAGCAGTGCCCCTTTTCCGCGGGGGGACGCAGATACGCAGTATTTT.